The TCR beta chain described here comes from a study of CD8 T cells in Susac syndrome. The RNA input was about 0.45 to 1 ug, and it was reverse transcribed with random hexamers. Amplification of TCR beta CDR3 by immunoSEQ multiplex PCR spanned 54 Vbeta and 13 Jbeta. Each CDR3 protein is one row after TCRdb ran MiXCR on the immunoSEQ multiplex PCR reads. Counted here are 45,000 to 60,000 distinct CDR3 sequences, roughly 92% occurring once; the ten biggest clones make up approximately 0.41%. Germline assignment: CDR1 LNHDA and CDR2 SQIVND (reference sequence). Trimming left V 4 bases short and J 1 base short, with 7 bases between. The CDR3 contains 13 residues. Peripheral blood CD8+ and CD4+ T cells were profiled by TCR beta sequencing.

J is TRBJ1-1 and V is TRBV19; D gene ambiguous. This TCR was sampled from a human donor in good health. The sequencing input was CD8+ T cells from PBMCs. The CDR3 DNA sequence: TGTGCCAGTAGTAAGTGGGAGAACACTGAAGCTTTCTTT. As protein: CASSKWENTEAFF. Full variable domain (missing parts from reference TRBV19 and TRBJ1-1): DGGITQSPKYLFRKEGQNVTLSCEQNLNHDAMYWYRQDPGQGLRLIYYSQIVNDFQKGDIAEGYSVSREKKESFPLTVTSAQKNPTAFYLCASSKWENTEAFFGQGTRLTVV.